These 25 T cell receptor beta chains share one sample of origin, sequenced in a study of OX40 agonist ivuxolimab in advanced cancers. The method was immunoSEQ multiplex PCR; TCRdb's version includes in-frame clones alone and lacks a portion of them. This table has approximately 80,000 clones, 75% to 95% appearing once. Sample: CD4+ or CD8+ T cells sorted from blood, taken in a trial of the OX40 agonist ivuxolimab. These receptors were collected from an adult with an advanced solid tumor such as melanoma, head and neck, liver or kidney cancer.

V and J are TRBV6-5 and TRBJ1-5; no definite D call. Trimming took off 9 bases at V and 2 bases at J, with 14 bases between the two ends. This CDR3 is 14 amino acids long. Germline CDR1 MNHEY, CDR2 SVGAGI. CDR3 DNA sequence: TGTGCCAGGGTGGGGTGGATGGGCAATCAGCCCCAGCATTTT. It specifies CARVGWMGNQPQHF.

The genes are TRBV29-1 and TRBJ1-2, with D tentatively TRBD1 (5 bases). Trimming shortened V by 5 bases and J by 7 bases, and 11 bases separated the two germline ends. The CDR3 length is 11 residues. Per germline, CDR1 SQVTM and CDR2 ANQGSEA. For the CDR3, the DNA is TGCAGCGTTTATAGGGGACCTGGCTACACCTTC. It encodes CSVYRGPGYTF.

This clone appeared a single time. This chain uses TRBV6-5 with TRBJ1-2, with D perhaps matching TRBD1 (5 bases). The V and J ends lost 6 bases and 1 base respectively, with 9 bases between them. The germline V gene has CDR1 MNHEY and CDR2 SVGAGI. CDR3 length: 13 amino acids. Written as DNA, the CDR3 is TGTGCCAGCAGGCGACAGCGTAACTATGGCTACACCTTC. Protein sequence: CASRRQRNYGYTF.

This sequence joins TRBV27 and TRBJ1-6; D might be TRBD1 (6 bases). Germline loops: CDR1 MNHEY, CDR2 SMNVEV (reference sequence). This CDR3 has 15 residues. Trimming left V 6 bases short and J 8 bases short, with 17 bases between. Written as DNA, the CDR3 is TGTGCCAGCAGACCGAGAGCGGACAGTTATTCACCCCTCCACTTT. Translated, it gives CASRPRADSYSPLHF.

The V call is TRBV6-6, the J call TRBJ1-2; D is uncertain. This CDR3 has 12 residues. From germline, CDR1 is MNHNY and CDR2 SVGAGI (reference sequence). Trimming removed 8 bases from V and 4 bases from J, with 11 bases in between. CDR3 DNA sequence: TGTGCCAGCGCCCCGTGGGGCTATGGCTACACCTTC. Its translation is CASAPWGYGYTF.

In DNA, the CDR3 is TGTGCCAGCAGCTTAGGATACTTTTACGAGCAGTACGTC. Translation gives CASSLGYFYEQYV. V is TRBV7-8 and J is TRBJ2-7; D is unclear. With 1 base removed from V and 4 bases from J, the gap between germline ends came to 8 bases. Germline V gives CDR1 SGHVS, CDR2 FQNEAQ. CDR3 length: 13 amino acids.

The chain links TRBV29-1 to TRBJ2-1; D is possibly TRBD2 (6 bases). Germline CDR1 SQVTM, CDR2 ANQGSEA. CDR3 length: 14 residues. V was cut by 4 bases and J by 3 bases, with 13 bases left in between. The DNA of the CDR3 is TGCAGCGTTGGGGGGGTTCTATTCTACAATGAGCAGTTCTTC. It specifies CSVGGVLFYNEQFF.

V gene TRBV15 combines with J gene TRBJ1-3; D uncertain. V was trimmed by 4 bases and J by 6 bases, leaving 10 bases between them. Germline CDR1 and CDR2: LNHNV and YYDKDF (reference sequence). The CDR3 contains 13 residues. In nucleotides, the CDR3 is TGTGCCACCAGCACCCGGAATCTAAACACCATATATTTT. Translated, it gives CATSTRNLNTIYF. Based on the CDR3 plus reference TRBV15 and TRBJ1-3, the full variable domain is DAMVIQNPRYQVTQFGKPVTLSCSQTLNHNVMYWYQQKSSQAPKLLFHYYDKDFNNEADTPDNFQSRRPNTSFCFLDIRSPGLGDTAMYLCATSTRNLNTIYFGEGSWLTVV.

The rearrangement uses TRBV7-8 and TRBJ2-3; 8 bases match TRBD2. The length of the CDR3 is 16 residues. Germline CDR1 and CDR2: SGHVS and FQNEAQ. Unmatched junction bases numbered 8, after V lost 3 bases and J lost 3 bases. CDR3 in amino acids: CASSLWRSGRTDTQYF. CDR3 nucleotide sequence: TGTGCCAGCAGCTTGTGGAGGAGCGGGAGAACAGATACGCAGTATTTT.

The chain combines TRBV28 with TRBJ1-2; D not resolved. CDR1 is MDHEN and CDR2 is SYDVKM in the germline V gene. V lost 3 bases and J 4 bases, leaving 21 bases between the germline ends. The CDR3 spans 17 residues. The CDR3 region has the DNA TGTGCCAGCAGTTTCTTCGAAACAGAACCCGACCCCTATGGCTACACCTTC. Amino acid sequence: CASSFFETEPDPYGYTF.

The CDR3 loop is CASSFRGGGNTIYF. The CDR3, as DNA: TGTGCCAGCAGTTTCAGGGGAGGAGGAAACACCATATATTTT. The chain couples TRBV28 to TRBJ1-3; D perhaps matches TRBD1 (6 bases). Trimming removed 3 bases from V and 4 bases from J, with 10 bases in between. The germline V gene encodes CDR1 MDHEN and CDR2 SYDVKM. The CDR3 consists of 14 residues.

V and J are TRBV4-1 and TRBJ2-2; D not certain. The CDR3 consists of 14 residues. V was shortened by 1 base and J by 6 bases, with 9 bases between the two germline ends. Germline CDR1 is MGHRA and CDR2 is YSYEKL. Here the CDR3 reads CASSQARSAGELFF. CDR3 coding DNA: TGCGCCAGCAGCCAAGCCCGGAGTGCCGGGGAGCTGTTTTTT.

The chain uses TRBV9 and TRBJ2-3, with D maybe TRBD2 (6 bases). Germline V gives CDR1 SGDLS, CDR2 YYNGEE. The CDR3 is 14 residues long. Trimming took off 3 bases at V and 0 bases at J, with 8 bases between the two ends. CDR3 sequence (DNA): TGTGCCAGCAGCGGAGCGGGCAGCACAGATACGCAGTATTTT. Amino acid sequence: CASSGAGSTDTQYF. The variable domain in full, with the rest retrieved from reference TRBV9 and TRBJ2-3, is DSGVTQTPKHLITATGQRVTLRCSPRSGDLSVYWYQQSLDQGLQFLIQYYNGEERAKGNILERFSAQQFPDLHSELNLSSLELGDSALYFCASSGAGSTDTQYFGPGTRLTVL.

This sequence joins TRBV7-6 and TRBJ2-1; 12 bases fit TRBD2. In germline, CDR1 is SGHVS, CDR2 FNYEAQ. V shed 5 bases, J shed 8 bases, and the junction held 4 bases outside the gene matches. CDR3 length: 14 residues. Written as DNA, the CDR3 is TGTGCCAGCAGCCCCGGGACTAGCGGGTATGAGCAGTTCTTC. It encodes CASSPGTSGYEQFF. The entire variable domain, with the rest obtained from reference TRBV7-6 and TRBJ2-1, is as follows: GAGVSQSPRYKVTKRGQDVALRCDPISGHVSLYWYRQALGQGPEFLTYFNYEAQQDKSGLPNDRFSAERPEGSISTLTIQRTEQRDSAMYRCASSPGTSGYEQFFGPGTRLTVL.

The table lists this clone with a count of one. This rearrangement joins TRBV11-2 to TRBJ2-3; D is perhaps TRBD2 (6 bases). This CDR3 spans 15 amino acids. Trimming left V 2 bases short and J 5 bases short, with 14 bases between. Germline-derived CDR1 and CDR2 are SGHAT and FQNNGV. In nucleotides, the CDR3 is TGTGCCAGCAGCTTACTAGCGACAGAGGAAGATACGCAGTATTTT. The encoded protein is CASSLLATEEDTQYF.

The rearrangement joins TRBV28 to TRBJ2-1; 12 nucleotides agree with TRBD2. After removal of 6 bases from V and 6 bases from J, the junction contained 6 bases not matched to a gene. The V gene's germline CDR1 is MDHEN and CDR2 SYDVKM. The CDR3 contains 15 residues. The CDR3 DNA reads TGTGCCAGCAGCGTACTAGCGGGGGGCCCCAATGAGCAGTTCTTC. Translating gives CASSVLAGGPNEQFF.

This chain links TRBV6-6 with TRBJ2-2; TRBD1 might be the D (6 bases). The CDR3 is made up of 16 amino acids. Germline loops: CDR1 MNHNY, CDR2 SVGAGI (reference sequence). V lost 4 bases, J lost 1 base, and 13 bases lay in between. CDR3 DNA: TGTGCCAGCAGTTCCACACAGGGACGGAACACCGGGGAGCTGTTTTTT. Translating gives CASSSTQGRNTGELFF.

The V call is TRBV15, the J call TRBJ2-5, with D possibly TRBD1 on 6 matching bases. This CDR3 comprises 16 residues. Germline V CDR1 and CDR2: LNHNV, YYDKDF (reference sequence). With 5 bases removed from V and 5 bases from J, the gap between germline ends came to 21 bases. The CDR3: CATSLPGTPPPETQYF. CDR3 nucleotides: TGTGCCACCAGCCTCCCCGGGACACCTCCTCCCGAGACCCAGTACTTC.

CDR3 nucleotide sequence: TGTGCCAGCAGTTTCCCTACAGGGTTCTACGAGCAGTACTTC. It is translated as CASSFPTGFYEQYF. The genes are TRBV28 and TRBJ2-7; possible D gene TRBD1, 6 bases. The V gene lost 3 bases and the J gene lost 3 bases, with 12 bases spanning the gap. The CDR3 is 14 residues long. The germline V gene has CDR1 MDHEN and CDR2 SYDVKM. The whole variable domain, filled in from reference TRBV28 and TRBJ2-7, reads DVKVTQSSRYLVKRTGEKVFLECVQDMDHENMFWYRQDPGLGLRLIYFSYDVKMKEKGDIPEGYSVSREKKERFSLILESASTNQTSMYLCASSFPTGFYEQYFGPGTRLTVT.

This rearrangement joins TRBV27 to TRBJ1-6, with no clear D. The V end lost 1 base, the J end lost 5 bases, and 3 bases lay between the germline ends. The CDR3 loop spans 13 amino acids. Germline CDR1 MNHEY, CDR2 SMNVEV (reference sequence). The CDR3 is CASSLLDNSPLHF. The CDR3 bases are TGTGCCAGCAGTTTATTAGATAATTCACCCCTCCACTTT.

The chain carries TRBV5-5 and TRBJ1-5; TRBD1 agrees at 9 bases. With 1 base clipped from V and 3 bases from J, the junction kept 8 bases outside the gene matches. The CDR3 totals 17 residues. Germline CDR1 reads SGHKS; CDR2 reads YYEKEE (reference sequence). Here the CDR3 reads CASSLIGGTGPNQPQHF. The CDR3 nucleotides read TGTGCCAGCAGCTTGATTGGTGGGACAGGGCCCAATCAGCCCCAGCATTTT.

The chain uses TRBV2 and TRBJ2-1; 8 bases match TRBD1. The CDR3 contains 16 residues. V gave up 3 bases and J gave up 3 bases; unmatched junction bases: 7. CDR1 is SNHLY, CDR2 FYNNEI, per germline. The CDR3 sequence is CASSDIRGLFYNEQFF. CDR3 coding DNA: TGTGCCAGCAGTGACATCAGGGGGCTTTTCTACAATGAGCAGTTCTTC.

The CDR3 loop is CAIRWASQKLFF. DNA for the CDR3: TGTGCCATCAGATGGGCCTCTCAAAAACTGTTTTTT. The chain carries TRBV10-3 and TRBJ1-4, with D hard to call. This CDR3 contains 12 residues. The V end was cut by 6 bases, the J end by 9 bases, with 11 bases between. Germline V gene data show CDR1 as ENHRY and CDR2 as SYGVKD.

The chain links TRBV7-9 to TRBJ2-3; no firm D call. There are 11 residues in the CDR3. Trimming took off 3 bases at V and 6 bases at J, with 4 bases between the two ends. CDR1 and CDR2 from the germline V gene are SEHNR and FQNEAQ (reference sequence). CDR3 sequence reads: CASSFYDTQYF. Written as DNA, the CDR3 is TGTGCCAGCAGCTTTTACGATACGCAGTATTTT. Supplemented by reference TRBV7-9 and TRBJ2-3, the full variable domain reads DTGVSQNPRHKITKRGQNVTFRCDPISEHNRLYWYRQTLGQGPEFLTYFQNEAQLEKSRLLSDRFSAERPKGSFSTLEIQRTEQGDSAMYLCASSFYDTQYFGPGTRLTVL.

The chain recombines TRBV6-5 with TRBJ2-2, with D uncertain. CDR1 and CDR2 (germline): MNHEY, SVGAGI. This CDR3 is 16 amino acids long. The V and J ends lost 0 bases and 4 bases respectively, with 12 bases between them. In nucleotides, the CDR3 is TGTGCCAGCAGTTACTCAACAGCAATATTCACCGGGGAGCTGTTTTTT. This codes for CASSYSTAIFTGELFF.